The 26 T cell receptor beta chains in this list originate from one sample, sequenced in a study of CD8 T cells in ankylosing spondylitis. Which antigens these TCRs recognize remains unknown. Study-wide results and caveats: Apparently characteristic of ankylosing spondylitis blood was a TCR beta motif (roughly eight highly homologous variants).

TCRdb ran MiXCR on the 5' RACE reads and lists one entry per CDR3 protein. The repertoire consists of fewer than 550,000 distinct CDR3 sequences, with roughly 5% occurring once and the leading ten covering roughly 3.5%. Sequenced input: blood, either unsorted or a sorted T cell fraction (not recorded which). Receptors were obtained from a male donor with ankylosing spondylitis.

This clonotype came up many times. The chain couples TRBV7-2 to TRBJ2-1, with 8 bases identical to TRBD1. Germline lookup yields CDR1 SGHTA and CDR2 FQGNSA. The CDR3 is 15 residues long. The V gene end was trimmed by 4 bases and the J gene end by 6 bases; junction bases not matched to a gene: 8. CDR3 region: CASSSAGTGSNEQFF. In DNA, the CDR3 is TGTGCCAGCAGCTCCGCCGGGACAGGTTCCAATGAGCAGTTCTTC.

Here the CDR3 reads CASSLVDLGMNTEAFF. The CDR3 region has the DNA TGTGCCAGCAGCTTAGTTGACCTTGGAATGAACACTGAAGCTTTCTTT. This chain links TRBV7-2 with TRBJ1-1; D unresolved. The CDR3 length is 16 residues. Between the trimmed V and J ends, which lost 1 base and 0 bases, there was a span of 12 bases. Per the germline V gene, CDR1 is SGHTA and CDR2 is FQGNSA. The variable domain in full, completed from reference TRBV7-2 and TRBJ1-1, reads GAGVSQSPSNKVTEKGKDVELRCDPISGHTALYWYRQSLGQGLEFLIYFQGNSAPDKSGLPSDRFSAERTGGSVSTLTIQRTQQEDSAVYLCASSLVDLGMNTEAFFGQGTRLTVV.

In its sample, this clonotype was seen many times. J is TRBJ2-7 and V is TRBV5-6; D not certain. V lost 4 bases to trimming and J lost 0 bases, with 11 bases between them. From germline, CDR1 is SGHDT and CDR2 YYEEEE. CDR3 length: 14 residues. For the CDR3, the DNA is TGTGCCAGCAGCCACGGAACTTTCTCCTACGAGCAGTACTTC. Its translation is CASSHGTFSYEQYF.

The table lists this clonotype with a few counts. This CDR3 is CASSLVISSGANVLTF. Written as DNA, the CDR3 is TGTGCCAGCAGCTTAGTTATAAGCTCTGGGGCCAACGTCCTGACTTTC. V usage is TRBV7-6 and J usage is TRBJ2-6; D remains ambiguous. Germline V gene sequence: CDR1 SGHVS, CDR2 FNYEAQ. The CDR3 covers 16 residues. The V gene lost 1 base and the J gene lost 0 bases, with 7 bases spanning the gap.

Many counts were recorded for this clonotype. This chain connects TRBV5-1 to TRBJ2-5, with D perhaps given as TRBD1 or TRBD2 (5 bases each). The CDR3 runs 14 residues. Trimming removed 0 bases from V and 4 bases from J, with 10 bases in between. The germline CDR1 and CDR2 sequences are SGHRS and YFSETQ. CDR3 protein: CASSLVRGSETQYF. The CDR3 coding sequence is TGCGCCAGCAGCTTGGTGAGGGGCTCAGAGACCCAGTACTTC.

This clonotype was counted many times. The genes are TRBV20-1 and TRBJ1-4; D not certain. Germline V gene sequence: CDR1 DFQATT, CDR2 SNEGSKA (reference sequence). The V end was cut by 0 bases, the J end by 11 bases, with 13 bases between. This CDR3 region has 13 residues. For the CDR3, the DNA is TGCAGTGCTAGAGATCCGTTAGTGGACAAACTGTTTTTT. Protein: CSARDPLVDKLFF.

This chain joins TRBV7-3 and TRBJ2-5, with D uncertain. V was shortened by 5 bases and J by 5 bases, with 12 bases between the two germline ends. Germline V gene data show CDR1 as SGHTA and CDR2 as FQGTGA. The length of the CDR3 is 13 residues. CDR3 sequence: CASSARPWETQYF. The CDR3 DNA is TGTGCCAGCAGCGCCCGACCTTGGGAGACCCAGTACTTC.

Remarks on this clonotype: A read error may be the cause here, since a much bigger clone is one base away. The chain couples TRBV4-3 to TRBJ2-3; 12 nucleotides match TRBD2. The CDR3 totals 17 residues. The germline V gene encodes CDR1 LGHNA and CDR2 YSLEER. The CDR3 sequence is CTSSTGLAGSSTDTQYF. Written as DNA, the CDR3 is TGCACCAGCTCTACGGGACTAGCGGGTTCTAGCACAGATACGCAGTATTTT.

This clonotype was seen at least ten times. The V gene is TRBV10-3, the J gene TRBJ2-7, with TRBD2 identical over 9 bases. This CDR3 contains 16 residues. V shed 10 bases and J 0 bases; nucleotides not matched to a gene: 13. The germline gives CDR1 ENHRY, CDR2 SYGVKD. CDR3 nucleotides: TGTGCCACCCGAACTAGCGGGCAACTCTCCTCCTACGAGCAGTACTTC. Residues: CATRTSGQLSSYEQYF.

A few counts support this clonotype. This sequence joins TRBV10-3 and TRBJ1-4; D unresolved. The CDR3 is 16 residues long. V lost 3 bases and J 0 bases, leaving 11 bases between the germline ends. The germline CDR1 and CDR2 sequences are ENHRY and SYGVKD. DNA of the CDR3: TGTGCCATCAGTGACCCCCTTGGAACAACTAATGAAAAACTGTTTTTT. Amino acids: CAISDPLGTTNEKLFF.

This clonotype appeared many times. The chain joins TRBV5-1 to TRBJ1-4; 8 nucleotides match TRBD1. CDR3 length: 13 residues. V was clipped by 2 bases and J by 10 bases; unmatched bases: 4. The germline V gene encodes CDR1 SGHRS and CDR2 YFSETQ. The CDR3, as DNA: TGCGCCAGCAGCTTAACTGGACAGGGAAAACTGTTTTTT. Translation gives CASSLTGQGKLFF.

On this clonotype itself: The junction departs from the called germline gene at one end, perhaps through a read error. The chain joins TRBV20-1 to TRBJ1-5; TRBD1 matches 12 bases. The germline gives CDR1 DFQATT, CDR2 SNEGSKA (reference sequence). This CDR3 comprises 16 residues. The CDR3: CCARVGQGAINQPQHF. CDR3 DNA sequence: TGCTGTGCTAGAGTGGGACAGGGGGCGATAAATCAGCCCCAGCATTTT.

The chain has TRBV13 and TRBJ2-1, with 12 bases matching TRBD2. The CDR3 loop spans 17 amino acids. The J segment lost 7 bases and the V segment lost 5 bases, leaving 12 bases of the junction unmatched. Germline CDR1 and CDR2: PRHDT and FYEKMQ (reference sequence). The CDR3 DNA follows: TGTGCCAGCAGCCCGCACCGACTAGCGGGGGTATATAATGAGCAGTTCTTC. This translates into CASSPHRLAGVYNEQFF.

This clonotype was picked up many times. The V gene is TRBV20-1, the J gene TRBJ1-6; 7 bases match TRBD1. The CDR3 spans 16 residues. V lost 0 bases and J lost 7; bases outside the gene matches: 9. Germline-derived CDR1 and CDR2 are DFQATT and SNEGSKA (reference sequence). The CDR3 is CSARDPRQGFNSPLHF. As DNA, the CDR3 is TGCAGTGCTAGAGATCCGAGACAGGGCTTCAATTCACCCCTCCACTTT.

At least ten counts were recorded for this clonotype. The V call is TRBV9, the J call TRBJ1-4; D possibly corresponds to TRBD1 (5 bases). CDR3 length: 16 amino acids. V was shortened by 4 bases and J by 8 bases, with 21 bases between the two germline ends. The V gene's germline CDR1 is SGDLS and CDR2 YYNGEE. CDR3 sequence: CASSPRVRTGQEKLFF. CDR3 in DNA: TGTGCCAGCAGCCCCAGGGTTCGGACGGGGCAGGAAAAACTGTTTTTT.

This clonotype was seen ten or more times. The chain carries TRBV11-1 and TRBJ2-3, with 11 bases that match TRBD1. Germline CDR1 and CDR2: SGHAT and FQDESV (reference sequence). Trimming took 6 bases from V and 6 from J; bases not matched to a gene: 8. This CDR3 is 15 amino acids long. The CDR3 DNA is TGTGCCAGCAGTCGTAGGACAGGGGGCGACGATACGCAGTATTTT. This translates into CASSRRTGGDDTQYF.

This clonotype was recorded at least ten times. This chain uses TRBV5-6 with TRBJ1-5, with TRBD1 as a possible D gene (5 bases). Germline V gene data show CDR1 as SGHDT and CDR2 as YYEEEE. The CDR3 is 14 residues long. V shed 5 bases and J shed 3 bases, with 12 bases lying between them. The DNA for the CDR3 is TGTGCCAGCAGTCCCGACAGATCCAATCAGCCCCAGCATTTT. This codes for CASSPDRSNQPQHF.

This clonotype occurred a few times. The chain uses TRBV5-1 and TRBJ2-5; D unclear. Germline CDR1 and CDR2: SGHRS and YFSETQ. V gave up 1 base and J gave up 4 bases, with 11 bases separating them. The CDR3 runs to 14 residues. CDR3 nucleotide sequence: TGCGCCAGCAGCTTGCTAGGGAACGGAGAGACCCAGTACTTC. Encoded protein: CASSLLGNGETQYF.

This clonotype was detected only a few times. V and J are TRBV9 and TRBJ2-1, with D perhaps TRBD2 (7 bases). Trimming removed 0 bases from V and 3 bases from J, with 19 bases in between. Germline V lookup: CDR1 SGDLS, CDR2 YYNGEE. The CDR3 is 18 amino acids. This chain's CDR3 is CASSVDRGATLFYNEQFF. The DNA for the CDR3 is TGTGCCAGCAGCGTAGATCGGGGGGCGACGCTTTTCTACAATGAGCAGTTCTTC. The full variable domain, in which reference TRBV9 and TRBJ2-1 provide the parts outside the CDR3, is DSGVTQTPKHLITATGQRVTLRCSPRSGDLSVYWYQQSLDQGLQFLIQYYNGEERAKGNILERFSAQQFPDLHSELNLSSLELGDSALYFCASSVDRGATLFYNEQFFGPGTRLTVL.

The sample holds many counts of this clonotype. This chain connects TRBV28 to TRBJ2-2, with a tentative D call TRBD1 (6 bases). Per germline, CDR1 MDHEN and CDR2 SYDVKM. Trimming stripped 4 bases from V and 4 bases from J, with 13 bases between. The CDR3 runs 15 residues. CDR3 coding DNA: TGTGCCAGCAGTTGGACAGAAAGATGCACCGGGGAGCTGTTTTTT. Amino acid sequence: CASSWTERCTGELFF.

This clonotype appeared many times. V and J are TRBV5-1 and TRBJ2-7; TRBD2 is a possible D gene (6 bases). This CDR3 contains 15 residues. Per the germline V gene, CDR1 is SGHRS and CDR2 is YFSETQ. The V end lost 4 bases, the J end lost 3 bases, and 17 bases lay between the germline ends. CDR3 amino acids: CASSPRASVSYEQYF. CDR3 nucleotide sequence: TGCGCCAGCAGCCCGAGGGCTAGCGTTAGCTACGAGCAGTACTTC.

The CDR3 protein is CASSPGREGTQYF. The CDR3 DNA reads TGTGCCAGCAGCCCCGGGCGGGAGGGGACCCAGTACTTC. V and J are TRBV5-5 and TRBJ2-5; 9 bases are shared with TRBD2. The CDR3 length is 13 residues. The J segment lost 7 bases and the V segment lost 4 bases, leaving 5 bases of the junction unmatched. Germline CDR1 reads SGHKS; CDR2 reads YYEKEE (reference sequence).

This clonotype occurred many times. The chain carries TRBV4-2 and TRBJ2-7; TRBD1 matches at 7 bases. This CDR3 is 15 amino acids long. In germline, CDR1 is LGHNA, CDR2 YNFKEQ. V shed 4 bases and J 0 bases; nucleotides not matched to a gene: 6. As DNA, the CDR3 is TGTGCCAGCAGCCCTCGACAGGGATTCTCCTACGAGCAGTACTTC. It is translated as CASSPRQGFSYEQYF.

This clonotype was observed at least ten times. The CDR3: CATRGNLGEQFF. CDR3 in DNA: TGTGCCACCAGGGGGAATCTCGGTGAGCAGTTCTTC. This chain connects TRBV10-3 to TRBJ2-1, with TRBD1 matching over 7 bases. This CDR3 is 12 amino acids long. J was trimmed by 9 bases and V by 10 bases; bases with no gene match: 9. Germline CDR1 ENHRY, CDR2 SYGVKD.

Many counts were recorded for this clonotype. This chain uses TRBV4-1 with TRBJ2-1; TRBD1 matches 7 bases. J was trimmed by 8 bases and V by 1 base; bases with no gene match: 2. Germline V CDR1 and CDR2: MGHRA, YSYEKL. The CDR3 length is 13 residues. DNA of the CDR3: TGCGCCAGCAGCCAAGCGGGACAGCATGAGCAGTTCTTC. Its protein product is CASSQAGQHEQFF.

This clonotype was observed many times. The rearrangement uses TRBV7-9 and TRBJ2-5, with D unresolved. The V and J ends lost 10 bases and 7 bases respectively, with 22 bases between them. This CDR3 comprises 14 residues. The germline gives CDR1 SEHNR, CDR2 FQNEAQ (reference sequence). CDR3 nucleotide sequence: TGTGCCACGTCGGAGCGACCCAAAAGTGGGACCCAGTACTTC. Translating gives CATSERPKSGTQYF.